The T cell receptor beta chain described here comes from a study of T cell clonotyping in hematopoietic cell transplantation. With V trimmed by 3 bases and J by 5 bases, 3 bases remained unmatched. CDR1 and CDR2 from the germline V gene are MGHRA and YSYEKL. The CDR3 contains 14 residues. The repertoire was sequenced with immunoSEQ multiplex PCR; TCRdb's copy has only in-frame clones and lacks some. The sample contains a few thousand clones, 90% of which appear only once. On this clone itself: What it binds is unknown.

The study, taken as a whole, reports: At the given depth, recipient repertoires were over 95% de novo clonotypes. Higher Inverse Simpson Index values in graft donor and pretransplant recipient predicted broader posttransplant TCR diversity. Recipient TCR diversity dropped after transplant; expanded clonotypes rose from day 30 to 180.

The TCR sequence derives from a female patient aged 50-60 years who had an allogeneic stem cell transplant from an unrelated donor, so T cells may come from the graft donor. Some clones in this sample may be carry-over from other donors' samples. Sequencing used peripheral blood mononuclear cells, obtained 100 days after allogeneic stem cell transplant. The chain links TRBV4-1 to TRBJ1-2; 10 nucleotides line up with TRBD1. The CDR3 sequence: CASSQTGGAYGYTF. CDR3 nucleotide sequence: TGCGCCAGCAGCCAGACAGGGGGCGCTTATGGCTACACCTTC.